The 7 T cell receptor beta chains presented below share a single source sample, sequenced in a study of T cell responses to AZD1222 COVID-19 vaccine (dated by TCRdb to the early 2020s). Explained via the paper, the time point label denotes: baseline before first vaccination. The library was made by the immunoSEQ multiplex PCR assay. The clones in this table, taken by TCRdb from immuneACCESS, are in-frame only. Not every clone is retained; where verified, under half of the shortfall comes from an unresolved V gene, and the cause of the rest is unknown. For this sample the table gives some 95,000 clones, of which roughly nine tenths were detected only once. 3.7% of the sample is held by the ten biggest clonotypes. The material sequenced was peripheral blood, taken on day 0 of AZD1222 vaccination. These receptor sequences come from an adult in good health.

The chain couples TRBV29-1 to TRBJ1-3; 7 nucleotides line up with TRBD1. Germline V gene lookup returns CDR1 SQVTM and CDR2 ANQGSEA. CDR3 length: 13 residues. Losses at the gene ends were 4 bases for V and 0 bases for J; bases not matched to a gene: 0. In nucleotides, the CDR3 is TGCAGCGTTGGGACAGGCTCTGGAAACACCATATATTTT. Encoded protein: CSVGTGSGNTIYF.

CDR3 nucleotides: TGTGCCAGCAGCTTTCGGACAGGGCACACCCTGGGGACTGAAGCTTTCTTT. Translation: CASSFRTGHTLGTEAFF. This chain connects TRBV5-5 to TRBJ1-1; the match to TRBD1 covers 8 bases. Germline CDR1 and CDR2: SGHKS and YYEKEE (reference sequence). The ends lost 2 bases at V and 5 bases at J; junction bases unmatched: 14. The length of the CDR3 is 17 residues.

This clone was observed a single time. V usage is TRBV6-1 and J usage is TRBJ2-7; D unresolved. Per germline, CDR1 MNHNS and CDR2 SASEGT. V was clipped by 5 bases and J by 2 bases, with 10 bases between them. The CDR3 sequence is 13 residues long. The CDR3 spells CASSFGPTYEQYF. The CDR3 DNA sequence: TGTGCCAGCAGTTTCGGGCCAACCTACGAGCAGTACTTC.

V is TRBV18 and J is TRBJ1-1; unclear D gene. The CDR3 has 16 amino acids. From germline, CDR1 is KGHSH and CDR2 LQKENI. V gave up 3 bases and J gave up 0 bases, with 14 bases separating them. The CDR3 loop reads CASSPNRLGLNTEAFF. CDR3 in DNA: TGTGCCAGCTCACCGAATCGCTTGGGTCTGAACACTGAAGCTTTCTTT.

Note on this clone: Other DNA variants within this sample encode the same CDR3. V and J are TRBV29-1 and TRBJ1-2; maybe TRBD1 (6 bases). The V and J ends lost 0 bases and 5 bases respectively, with 10 bases between them. The CDR3 extends over 13 amino acids. Germline V lookup: CDR1 SQVTM, CDR2 ANQGSEA. The CDR3 sequence: CSVEDGQNYGYTF. Written as DNA, the CDR3 is TGCAGCGTTGAAGATGGACAGAATTATGGCTACACCTTC.

V gene TRBV18 combines with J gene TRBJ2-2, with D possibly being TRBD2 (5 bases). The CDR3 spans 15 residues. Trimming cost V 1 base and J 1 base, with 7 bases left between them. The germline CDR1 and CDR2 sequences are KGHSH and LQKENI. CDR3 in DNA: TGTGCCAGCTCACCACGCCGGGGGAACACCGGGGAGCTGTTTTTT. It translates to CASSPRRGNTGELFF.

This chain links TRBV18 with TRBJ2-7; D is perhaps TRBD1 (5 bases). The CDR3 is 14 amino acids. Germline CDR1 KGHSH, CDR2 LQKENI. Trimming took 3 bases from V and 5 from J, leaving 14 bases between them. Here the CDR3 reads CASSPVAGSDEQYF. CDR3 bases: TGTGCCAGCTCACCTGTAGCAGGGTCGGACGAGCAGTACTTC.